The 21 T cell receptor beta chains presented below share a single source sample, sequenced in a study of blood T cell repertoires in COVID-19. The repertoire was sequenced with immunoSEQ multiplex PCR; TCRdb's copy has only in-frame clones and lacks some. Of 50,000 to 60,000 clones listed, more than 90% were seen once; the top ten hold about 10%. What was sequenced was peripheral blood. The source of these receptors is an elderly woman with acute or convalescent COVID-19.

This chain joins TRBV7-6 and TRBJ1-1; the D gene is possibly TRBD1 (6 bases). This CDR3 has 13 residues. Trimming pared 6 bases from V and 3 bases from J, leaving 11 bases between. Germline CDR1 SGHVS, CDR2 FNYEAQ. This CDR3 is CASRRTGHTEAFF. CDR3 DNA: TGTGCCAGCAGGAGAACAGGGCACACTGAAGCTTTCTTT.

This chain connects TRBV27 to TRBJ2-7; 8 nucleotides match TRBD1. The V segment lost 3 bases and the J segment 5 bases; nucleotides outside the gene matches: 6. The germline V gene has CDR1 MNHEY and CDR2 SMNVEV (reference sequence). This CDR3 comprises 14 residues. DNA for the CDR3: TGTGCCAGCAGTTTGGTCAGGGGGCATCACGAGCAGTACTTC. Amino acid sequence: CASSLVRGHHEQYF.

V is TRBV30 and J is TRBJ1-5; the match to TRBD1 covers 9 bases. From germline, CDR1 is GTSNPN and CDR2 SVGIG (reference sequence). The J segment lost 2 bases and the V segment lost 0 bases, leaving 11 bases of the junction unmatched. The CDR3 runs to 18 residues. CDR3 in DNA: TGTGCCTGGAGTGTAGGGACAGGGCCCCGAGTGGGCAATCAGCCCCAGCATTTT. Translated, it gives CAWSVGTGPRVGNQPQHF.

The chain has TRBV2 and TRBJ1-2; TRBD1 aligns across 11 bases. Germline V gives CDR1 SNHLY, CDR2 FYNNEI. This CDR3 spans 16 amino acids. Trimming took 6 bases from V and 8 from J; bases not matched to a gene: 14. The CDR3: CASRPGQGARKGGYTF. The CDR3 bases are TGTGCCAGCAGACCCGGACAGGGGGCCCGGAAAGGGGGCTACACCTTC.

The DNA of the CDR3 is TGTGCCAGCACGGGACAGGGTGGGCCACCATACGAGCAGTACTTC. This gives the protein CASTGQGGPPYEQYF. The chain employs TRBV25-1 and TRBJ2-7; 9 bases fit TRBD1. The germline CDR1 and CDR2 sequences are MGHDK and SYGVNS. Trimming cost V 7 bases and J 4 bases; bases outside gene matches: 11. This CDR3 comprises 15 residues.

In its sample, this clone was seen a few times. V and J are TRBV18 and TRBJ2-2; 8 nucleotides match TRBD2. Germline CDR1 is KGHSH and CDR2 is LQKENI. V was clipped by 2 bases and J by 7 bases; unmatched bases: 6. The CDR3 runs to 15 residues. CDR3 region: CASSPRVAGSGELFF. The CDR3 nucleotides read TGTGCCAGCTCACCAAGGGTAGCGGGAAGCGGGGAGCTGTTTTTT.

This clone has a single count. The genes are TRBV24-1 and TRBJ2-3, with TRBD2 identical over 8 bases. Losses at the gene ends were 0 bases for V and 10 bases for J; bases not matched to a gene: 11. The germline CDR1 and CDR2 sequences are KGHDR and SFDVKD. CDR3 length equals 16 residues. CDR3 DNA: TGTGCCACCAGTGATTTGGATAGCGGGGTCTTGGTGGCGCAGTATTTT. As protein: CATSDLDSGVLVAQYF.

The V gene is TRBV7-9, the J gene TRBJ1-1; TRBD1 might be the D (6 bases). Germline values: CDR1 SEHNR, CDR2 FQNEAQ (reference sequence). The CDR3 runs to 13 residues. The germline V and J ends were trimmed by 1 base and 7 bases, with 10 bases remaining between them. CDR3 protein: CASSLEQQGEAFF. The CDR3 DNA is TGTGCCAGCAGCTTAGAACAACAGGGTGAAGCTTTCTTT.

The chain carries TRBV9 and TRBJ1-6; 7 bases fit TRBD1. The ends lost 4 bases at V and 5 bases at J; junction bases unmatched: 6. Germline-derived CDR1 and CDR2 are SGDLS and YYNGEE. The CDR3 runs to 15 residues. Here the CDR3 DNA reads TGTGCCAGCAGCTCAGGGGGAGTAAATAATTCACCCCTCCACTTT. Amino acid sequence: CASSSGGVNNSPLHF.

This rearrangement joins TRBV5-1 to TRBJ1-2; a possible D gene is TRBD1 (6 bases). Germline-derived CDR1 and CDR2 are SGHRS and YFSETQ. The CDR3 totals 16 residues. With 5 bases removed from V and 4 bases from J, the gap between germline ends came to 21 bases. The CDR3 DNA sequence: TGCGCCAGCAGTGACCCCTCGGCAGGGGTTGCCTATGGCTACACCTTC. Translated: CASSDPSAGVAYGYTF. The entire variable domain, with the rest obtained from reference TRBV5-1 and TRBJ1-2, is as follows: KAGVTQTPRYLIKTRGQQVTLSCSPISGHRSVSWYQQTPGQGLQFLFEYFSETQRNKGNFPGRFSGRQFSNSRSEMNVSTLELGDSALYLCASSDPSAGVAYGYTFGSGTRLTVV.

The J gene is TRBJ1-3, the V gene TRBV19; D uncertain. The CDR3 spans 14 residues. CDR1 is LNHDA and CDR2 is SQIVND in the germline V gene (reference sequence). V dropped 6 bases and J dropped 0 bases, with 9 bases sitting between them. The chain's CDR3 is CASRRDISGNTIYF. The CDR3 DNA is TGTGCCAGTAGGAGGGATATCTCTGGAAACACCATATATTTT. Filled out from reference TRBV19 and TRBJ1-3, the complete variable domain reads DGGITQSPKYLFRKEGQNVTLSCEQNLNHDAMYWYRQDPGQGLRLIYYSQIVNDFQKGDIAEGYSVSREKKESFPLTVTSAQKNPTAFYLCASRRDISGNTIYFGEGSWLTVV.

The rearrangement joins TRBV18 to TRBJ2-7, with 8 positions matching TRBD2. V gave up 1 base and J gave up 5 bases; unmatched junction bases: 7. The germline V gene encodes CDR1 KGHSH and CDR2 LQKENI. The CDR3 runs 15 residues. The CDR3 region is CASSPLGGGQDEQYF. The CDR3, as DNA: TGTGCCAGCTCACCACTCGGGGGGGGGCAGGACGAGCAGTACTTC. The full variable domain, in which reference TRBV18 and TRBJ2-7 provide the parts outside the CDR3, is NAGVMQNPRHLVRRRGQEARLRCSPMKGHSHVYWYRQLPEEGLKFMVYLQKENIIDESGMPKERFSAEFPKEGPSILRIQQVVRGDSAAYFCASSPLGGGQDEQYFGPGTRLTVT.

This clone occurred a few times. The chain carries TRBV7-2 and TRBJ1-1; D unclear. Germline CDR1 is SGHTA and CDR2 is FQGNSA. The V and J ends lost 3 bases and 1 base respectively, with 12 bases between them. This CDR3 is 15 amino acids long. CDR3 sequence (DNA): TGTGCCAGCAGCTTCTGGGTCACAGAGAACACTGAAGCTTTCTTT. Its protein product is CASSFWVTENTEAFF. The full variable domain, in which reference TRBV7-2 and TRBJ1-1 provide the parts outside the CDR3, is GAGVSQSPSNKVTEKGKDVELRCDPISGHTALYWYRQSLGQGLEFLIYFQGNSAPDKSGLPSDRFSAERTGGSVSTLTIQRTQQEDSAVYLCASSFWVTENTEAFFGQGTRLTVV.

The chain joins TRBV5-4 to TRBJ1-1; D possibly corresponds to TRBD1 (6 bases). The V end lost 3 bases, the J end lost 1 base, and 13 bases lay between the germline ends. The CDR3 sequence is 15 residues long. From germline, CDR1 is SGHNT and CDR2 YYREEE (reference sequence). The CDR3 DNA reads TGTGCCAGCAGCTCTAAAGGGGGTGGGAACACTGAAGCTTTCTTT. Protein product: CASSSKGGGNTEAFF.

This clone was seen once. The chain is built from TRBV11-2 and TRBJ2-7; 7 nucleotides agree with TRBD1. The germline V gene has CDR1 SGHAT and CDR2 FQNNGV. The J segment lost 3 bases and the V segment lost 1 base, leaving 6 bases of the junction unmatched. The CDR3 runs to 15 residues. Written as DNA, the CDR3 is TGTGCCAGCAGCTTAGTCCCTACAGGGGACTACGAGCAGTACTTC. This encodes CASSLVPTGDYEQYF.

The genes are TRBV7-2 and TRBJ2-3; D ambiguous. Germline CDR1 reads SGHTA; CDR2 reads FQGNSA. V was trimmed by 5 bases and J by 6 bases, leaving 9 bases between them. The CDR3 has 12 amino acids. Here the CDR3 DNA reads TGTGCCAGCAGCCTCGAGACTGATACGCAGTATTTT. This codes for CASSLETDTQYF.

This clone was counted a single time. The rearrangement links TRBV19 to TRBJ1-5; 10 nucleotides align to TRBD1. CDR3 length equals 18 residues. The V segment lost 3 bases and the J segment 1 base; nucleotides outside the gene matches: 9. Germline assignment: CDR1 LNHDA and CDR2 SQIVND (reference sequence). The CDR3 DNA sequence: TGTGCCAGTAGTATGGGGGACAGGGGAAGGACGAGCAATCAGCCCCAGCATTTT. Protein product: CASSMGDRGRTSNQPQHF.

The V and J genes are TRBV6-5 and TRBJ2-3; perhaps TRBD2 as D (6 bases). V was pared by 6 bases and J by 3 bases, with 16 bases between. The CDR3 length is 15 residues. CDR1 is MNHEY and CDR2 is SVGAGI in the germline V gene. This chain's CDR3 is CASSPRVGRTDTQYF. For the CDR3, the DNA is TGTGCCAGCAGCCCCAGGGTCGGGAGAACAGATACGCAGTATTTT.

The gene calls are TRBV9 and TRBJ2-7, with D perhaps matching TRBD2 (5 bases). Per germline, CDR1 SGDLS and CDR2 YYNGEE. V was trimmed by 3 bases and J by 5 bases, leaving 12 bases between them. This CDR3 region has 13 residues. The CDR3 DNA is TGTGCCAGCAGCGAAAGGAACGGGGACGAGCAGTACTTC. Translated: CASSERNGDEQYF.

The rearrangement links TRBV4-3 to TRBJ1-5; 7 nucleotides align to TRBD1. Germline CDR1 LGHNA, CDR2 YSLEER. The CDR3 runs 18 residues. The V and J ends lost 1 base and 5 bases, in that order; junction bases with no gene match: 14. Here the CDR3 DNA reads TGCGCCAGCAGCCAAGCCCCATTTGGACAGGAATATTATCAGCCCCAGCATTTT. Protein: CASSQAPFGQEYYQPQHF.

The gene calls are TRBV23-1 and TRBJ1-1; TRBD1 agrees at 9 bases. TRBV23-1 is classed as an ORF, of uncertain function. The length of the CDR3 is 17 residues. J was trimmed by 1 base and V by 6 bases; bases with no gene match: 12. CDR3 sequence (DNA): TGCGCCAGCAGACCGCAGGGACAGGGTAAGACGAACACTGAAGCTTTCTTT. It codes for CASRPQGQGKTNTEAFF.